What follows is one TCR beta chain and its context. What it binds is not known. The method was immunoSEQ multiplex PCR; TCRdb's version includes in-frame clones alone and lacks a portion of them. The table includes about 100,000 clones, 88% detected once. Germline V gene lookup returns CDR1 GTSNPN and CDR2 SVGIG (reference sequence). The V gene lost 4 bases and the J gene lost 7 bases, with 20 bases spanning the gap. The CDR3 contains 15 residues. During the collection period, no donor immune events like infections were recorded. These data belong to a study of identifying expanded T cells in peripheral blood. Study-level findings and limits: Differentially abundant clones: about 1.3 between replicates, 16.4 at two to three weeks, roughly 18 at four. Clone count variance between roughly 2-week samples rose with total template count.

The V call is TRBV30, the J call TRBJ1-5, with D possibly TRBD1 on 6 matching bases. The receptor comes from a person aged 18 to 75 in good health. Specimen: blood. CDR3 amino acids: CAWTPQGQGRQPQHF. The CDR3 DNA reads TGTGCCTGGACTCCCCAGGGGCAGGGGCGGCAGCCCCAGCATTTT.